Listed below are T cell receptor beta chains from one sample, sequenced in a study of T cells in Graves' hyperthyroidism and ophthalmopathy. From the multiplex PCR reads, TCRdb called clonotypes with MiXCR, one entry per CDR3 protein. The repertoire holds around 300,000 distinct CDR3 sequences, approximately 13% seen once, with roughly 8.2% in the top ten. Material for sequencing was blood. These receptors all stem from a woman aged 40 to 49 with Graves' hyperthyroidism. The CDR3 runs from the conserved cysteine through the conserved F or W. Fields, in order: J gene, V gene, CDR3 protein.

>TRBJ1-5|TRBV18
CASSPLQDQPQHF
>TRBJ2-3|TRBV28
CASTAGTDTQYF
>TRBJ2-5|TRBV2
CASSGAGLQETQYF
>TRBJ2-4|TRBV7-9
CASSSTSAIAKNIQYF
>TRBJ2-7|TRBV6-1
CASSRLHSYEQYF
>TRBJ1-2|TRBV30
CAWSHGADFNYGYTF
>TRBJ1-4|TRBV28
CASSLTDRNEKLFF
>TRBJ2-1|TRBV28
CASRTGTSGKNEQFF
>TRBJ1-1|TRBV12-3/TRBV12-4
CAIESGGSEAFF
>TRBJ2-1|TRBV4-1
CASSQDTGTSRSNEQFF
>TRBJ2-2|TRBV24-1
CATSDPGTGNGELFF
>TRBJ2-1|TRBV5-5
CASSTGRLMSSYNEQFF
>TRBJ2-5|TRBV18
CASSLQGALQETQYF
>TRBJ1-1|TRBV6-2/TRBV6-3
CASSLTRTGGNTEAFF
>TRBJ1-2|TRBV6-1
CASSRTAAANYGYTF
>TRBJ2-2|TRBV5-1
CASSLAARGNTGELFF
>TRBJ2-3|TRBV9
CASSVAPAGSTDTQYF
>TRBJ1-1|TRBV20-1
CSARGKGTTFF
>TRBJ2-7|TRBV3-1
CASSHSSYEQYF
>TRBJ2-3|TRBV11-2
CASSLGASRAVDTQYF
>TRBJ2-7|TRBV18
CASSPIDGNSYEQYF
>TRBJ1-1|TRBV5-6
CASSVRDRFTEAFF
>TRBJ1-5|TRBV6-1
CASSMTDFNQPQHF
>TRBJ1-3|TRBV28
CASSLGVVDTIYF
>TRBJ1-4|TRBV15
CATSPRTGGFEKLFF
>TRBJ2-3|TRBV9
CASSVGASGVTDTQYF
>TRBJ1-1|TRBV10-3
CAIRLDSLGTEAFF
>TRBJ1-6|TRBV6-6
CASSYLAISSPLHF
>TRBJ1-1|TRBV7-9
CASSPGGLMNTEAFF
>TRBJ1-6|TRBV6-1
CASSDTVISYNSPLHF
>NA|TRBV14
CASSQDYNEQYF
>TRBJ2-5|TRBV4-1
CASSQAWMETQYF
>TRBJ1-6|TRBV6-5
CASSSQGQEVSPLHF
>TRBJ2-7|TRBV7-9
CASSLETQAYEQYF
>TRBJ2-2|TRBV12-3/TRBV12-4
CASRLDRNTGELFF
>TRBJ1-2|TRBV3-1
CASSQNLKYGYTF
>TRBJ2-7|TRBV20-1
CSANSGTSAHQEQYF
>TRBJ2-1|TRBV20-1
CSADTTTYNEQFF
>TRBJ2-3|TRBV28
CASSQAGQEDTQYF
>TRBJ2-7|TRBV7-3
CASSLGPDASYEQYF
>TRBJ1-1|TRBV20-1
CSARTGTSRDTEAFF